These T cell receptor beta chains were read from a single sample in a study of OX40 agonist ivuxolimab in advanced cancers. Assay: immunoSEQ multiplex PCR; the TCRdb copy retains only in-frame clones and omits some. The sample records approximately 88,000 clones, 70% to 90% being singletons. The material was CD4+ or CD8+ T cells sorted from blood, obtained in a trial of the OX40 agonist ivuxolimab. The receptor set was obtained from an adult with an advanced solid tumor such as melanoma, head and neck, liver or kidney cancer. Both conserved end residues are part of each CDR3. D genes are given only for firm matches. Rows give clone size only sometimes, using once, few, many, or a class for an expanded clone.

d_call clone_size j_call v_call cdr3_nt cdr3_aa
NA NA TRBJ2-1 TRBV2 TGTGCCAGCAGCAACAATGAGCAGTTCTTC CASSNNEQFF
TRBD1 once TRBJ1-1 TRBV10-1 TGCGCCAGCATTCAACAGGGGGTTTTTTCCACAGTGGGGCCAAACACTGAAGCTTTCTTT CASIQQGVFSTVGPNTEAFF
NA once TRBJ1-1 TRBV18 TGTGCCAGCTCCCCAGCTGGAGGGAACACTGAAGCTTTCTTT CASSPAGGNTEAFF
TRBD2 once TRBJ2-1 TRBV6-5 TGTGCCAGCAGTTACTCGGGGGGGAAGTCCTACAATGAGCAGTTCTTC CASSYSGGKSYNEQFF
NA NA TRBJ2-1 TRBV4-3 TGCGCCAGCAGCCAAGATTTAACCTACAATGAGCAGTTCTTC CASSQDLTYNEQFF
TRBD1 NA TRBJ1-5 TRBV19 TGTGCCAGTTGGGACAGTAACTCTTATAGCAATCAGCCCCAGCATTTT CASWDSNSYSNQPQHF
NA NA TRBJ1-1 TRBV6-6 TGTGCCAGCAGTTACTCCCCAGGGCACACTGAAGCTTTCTTT CASSYSPGHTEAFF
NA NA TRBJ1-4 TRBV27 TGTGCCAGCAGTTTCTGGGGAGAAGAAAAACTGTTTTTT CASSFWGEEKLFF
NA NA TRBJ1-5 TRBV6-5 TGTGCCAGCAGGGCCGGGACCAATCAGCCCCAGCATTTT CASRAGTNQPQHF
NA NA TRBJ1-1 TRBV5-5 TGTGCCAGCAGCTCTCAGGGGTGGCATACTGAAGCTTTCTTT CASSSQGWHTEAFF